This TCR beta chain was observed in a study of blood T cell repertoires in COVID-19. The CDR3 is 16 residues long. From germline, CDR1 is SGHTA and CDR2 FQGNSA. The V segment lost 7 bases and the J segment 5 bases; nucleotides outside the gene matches: 14. The repertoire was sequenced with immunoSEQ multiplex PCR; TCRdb's copy has only in-frame clones and lacks some. The sample holds 140,000 to 150,000 clones; approximately 88% are singletons and the top ten take roughly 1.5%. The source material was peripheral blood. This chain uses TRBV7-2 with TRBJ2-1; 7 nucleotides line up with TRBD2. This TCR was recovered from a woman in her forties or fifties with acute or convalescent COVID-19. CDR3 nucleotide sequence: TGTGCCAGCACGCGCCGCGGGGGAGTTACCCACAATGAGCAGTTCTTC. Amino acids: CASTRRGGVTHNEQFF.